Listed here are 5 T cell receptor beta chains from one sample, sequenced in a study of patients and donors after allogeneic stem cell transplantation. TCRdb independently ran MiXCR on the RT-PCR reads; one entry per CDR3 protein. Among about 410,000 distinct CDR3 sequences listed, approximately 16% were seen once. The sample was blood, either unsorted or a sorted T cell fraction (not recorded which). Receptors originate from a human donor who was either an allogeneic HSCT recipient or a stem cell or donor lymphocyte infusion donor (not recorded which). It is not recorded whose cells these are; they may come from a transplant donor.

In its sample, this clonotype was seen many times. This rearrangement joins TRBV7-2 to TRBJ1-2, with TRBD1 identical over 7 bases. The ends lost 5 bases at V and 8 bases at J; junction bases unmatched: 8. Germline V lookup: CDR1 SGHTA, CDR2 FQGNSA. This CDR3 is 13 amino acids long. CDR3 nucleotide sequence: TGTGCCAGCAGCGTCTACAGGGGTCTGGGCTACACCTTC. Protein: CASSVYRGLGYTF. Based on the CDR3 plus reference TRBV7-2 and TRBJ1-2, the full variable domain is GAGVSQSPSNKVTEKGKDVELRCDPISGHTALYWYRQSLGQGLEFLIYFQGNSAPDKSGLPSDRFSAERTGGSVSTLTIQRTQQEDSAVYLCASSVYRGLGYTFGSGTRLTVV.

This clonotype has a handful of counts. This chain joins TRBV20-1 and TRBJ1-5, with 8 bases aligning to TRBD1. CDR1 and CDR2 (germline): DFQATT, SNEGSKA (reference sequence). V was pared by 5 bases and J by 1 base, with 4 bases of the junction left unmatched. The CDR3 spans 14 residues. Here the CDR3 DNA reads TGCAGTGCTGCGGGACAGGCCAGCAATCAGCCCCAGCATTTT. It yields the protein CSAAGQASNQPQHF.

CDR3 sequence (DNA): TGTGCCAGCAGACGGGGGGCAGAAGGCTGGGGCTACACCTTC. Translating gives CASRRGAEGWGYTF. This chain links TRBV6-1 with TRBJ1-2, with D maybe TRBD1 (6 bases). Trimming pared 6 bases from V and 8 bases from J, leaving 19 bases between. The germline V gene has CDR1 MNHNS and CDR2 SASEGT. This CDR3 is built from 14 residues.

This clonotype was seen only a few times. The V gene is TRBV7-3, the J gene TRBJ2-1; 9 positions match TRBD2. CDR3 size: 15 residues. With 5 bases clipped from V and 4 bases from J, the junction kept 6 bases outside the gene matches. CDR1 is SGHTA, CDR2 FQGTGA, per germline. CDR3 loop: CASSKGTSLYNEQFF. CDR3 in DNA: TGTGCCAGCAGCAAAGGGACTAGCCTATACAATGAGCAGTTCTTC.

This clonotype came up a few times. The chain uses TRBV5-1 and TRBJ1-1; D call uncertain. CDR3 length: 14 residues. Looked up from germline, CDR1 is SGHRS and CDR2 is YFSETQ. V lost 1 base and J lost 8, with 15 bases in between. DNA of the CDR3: TGCGCCAGCAGCTTGTGGGCATCGACCCCCGAAGCTTTCTTT. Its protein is CASSLWASTPEAFF.